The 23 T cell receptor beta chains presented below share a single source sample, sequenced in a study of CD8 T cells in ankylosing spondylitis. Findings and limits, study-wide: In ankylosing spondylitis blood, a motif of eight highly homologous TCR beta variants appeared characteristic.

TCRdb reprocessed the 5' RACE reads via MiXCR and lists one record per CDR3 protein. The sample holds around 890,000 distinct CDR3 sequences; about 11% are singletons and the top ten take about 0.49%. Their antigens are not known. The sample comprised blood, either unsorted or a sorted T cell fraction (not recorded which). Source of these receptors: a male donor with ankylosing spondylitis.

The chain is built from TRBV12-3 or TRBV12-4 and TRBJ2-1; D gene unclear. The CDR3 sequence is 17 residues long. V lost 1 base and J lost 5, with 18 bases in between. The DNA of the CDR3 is TGTGCCAGCAGTTTAGTGCTCGGCTATAGAACCCACAATGAGCAGTTCTTC. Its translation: CASSLVLGYRTHNEQFF.

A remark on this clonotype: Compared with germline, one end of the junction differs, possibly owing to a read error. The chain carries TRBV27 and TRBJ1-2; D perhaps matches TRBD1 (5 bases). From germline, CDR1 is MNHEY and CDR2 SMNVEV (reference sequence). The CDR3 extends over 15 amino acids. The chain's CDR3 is CASSLRGPGSYSYTF. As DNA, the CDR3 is TGTGCCAGCAGTCTAAGGGGACCGGGAAGCTATAGCTACACCTTC.

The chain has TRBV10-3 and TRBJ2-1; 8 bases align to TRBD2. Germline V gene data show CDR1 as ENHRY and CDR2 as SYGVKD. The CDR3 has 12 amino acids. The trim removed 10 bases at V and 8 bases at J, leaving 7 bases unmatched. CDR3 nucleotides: TGTGCCAAGGACCGGGGGGGGGATGAGCAGTTCTTC. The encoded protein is CAKDRGGDEQFF.

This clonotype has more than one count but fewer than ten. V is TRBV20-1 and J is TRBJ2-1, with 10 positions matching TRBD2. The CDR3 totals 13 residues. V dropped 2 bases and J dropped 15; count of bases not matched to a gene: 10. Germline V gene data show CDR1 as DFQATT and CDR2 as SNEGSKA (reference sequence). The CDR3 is CSARLAGVRRGFF. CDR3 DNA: TGCAGTGCTAGACTAGCGGGAGTGAGGAGGGGGTTCTTC.

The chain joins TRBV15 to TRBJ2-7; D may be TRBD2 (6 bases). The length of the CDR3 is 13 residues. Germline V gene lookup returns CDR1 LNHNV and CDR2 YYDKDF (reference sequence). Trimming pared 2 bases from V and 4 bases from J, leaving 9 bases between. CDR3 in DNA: TGTGCCACCAGCAGACGTGCGGGATACGAGCAGTACTTC. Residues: CATSRRAGYEQYF. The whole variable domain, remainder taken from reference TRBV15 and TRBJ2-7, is DAMVIQNPRYQVTQFGKPVTLSCSQTLNHNVMYWYQQKSSQAPKLLFHYYDKDFNNEADTPDNFQSRRPNTSFCFLDIRSPGLGDTAMYLCATSRRAGYEQYFGPGTRLTVT.

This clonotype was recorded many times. This CDR3 is CASSVQGRTEAFF. CDR3 DNA sequence: TGTGCCAGCAGTGTACAGGGGCGGACTGAAGCTTTCTTT. The V and J genes are TRBV12-3 or TRBV12-4 and TRBJ1-1, with 7 bases identical to TRBD1. The CDR3 contains 13 residues. The V and J ends lost 5 bases and 5 bases, in that order; junction bases with no gene match: 5.

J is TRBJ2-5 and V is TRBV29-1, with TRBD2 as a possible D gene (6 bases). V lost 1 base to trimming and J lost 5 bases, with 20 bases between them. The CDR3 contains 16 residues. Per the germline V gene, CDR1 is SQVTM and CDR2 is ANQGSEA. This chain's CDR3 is CSVEGGQDNRGETQYF. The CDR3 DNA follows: TGCAGCGTTGAAGGGGGCCAGGACAACCGGGGGGAGACCCAGTACTTC. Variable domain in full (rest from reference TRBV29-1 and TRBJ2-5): SAVISQKPSRDICQRGTSLTIQCQVDSQVTMMFWYRQQPGQSLTLIATANQGSEATYESGFVIDKFPISRPNLTFSTLTVSNMSPEDSSIYLCSVEGGQDNRGETQYFGPGTRLLVL.

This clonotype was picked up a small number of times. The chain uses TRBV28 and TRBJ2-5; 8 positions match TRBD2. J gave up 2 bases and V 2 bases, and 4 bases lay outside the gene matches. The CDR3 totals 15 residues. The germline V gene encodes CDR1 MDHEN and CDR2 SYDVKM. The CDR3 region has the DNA TGTGCCAGCAGTTTAAACCCGGGGGGGCAAGAGACCCAGTACTTC. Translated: CASSLNPGGQETQYF.

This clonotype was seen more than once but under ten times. The CDR3 DNA is TGTGCCAGCAGCTTACTACAGGGGCGCGGCGGTGAAGCTTTCTTT. This gives the protein CASSLLQGRGGEAFF. The V gene is TRBV5-6, the J gene TRBJ1-1, with TRBD1 matching 7 bases. CDR1 SGHDT and CDR2 YYEEEE come from the germline V gene. V dropped 2 bases and J dropped 7; count of bases not matched to a gene: 11. CDR3 length: 15 residues.

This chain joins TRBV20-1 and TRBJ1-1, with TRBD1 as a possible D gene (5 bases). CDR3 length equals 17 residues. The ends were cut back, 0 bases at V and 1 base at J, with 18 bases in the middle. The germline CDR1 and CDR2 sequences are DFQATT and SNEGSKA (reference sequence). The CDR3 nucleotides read TGCAGTGCTAGAGACCGGAGGGGTGTCTGGAGGAACACTGAAGCTTTCTTT. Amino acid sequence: CSARDRRGVWRNTEAFF.

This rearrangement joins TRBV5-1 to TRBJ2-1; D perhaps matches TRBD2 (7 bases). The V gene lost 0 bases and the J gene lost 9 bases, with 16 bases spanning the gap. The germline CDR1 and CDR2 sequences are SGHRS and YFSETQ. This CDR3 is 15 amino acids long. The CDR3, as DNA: TGCGCCAGCAGCTTGGGAGGGGGGGCCTTGGGTGAGCAGTTCTTC. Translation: CASSLGGGALGEQFF.

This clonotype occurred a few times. CDR3 in DNA: TGCAGCGTTGACCGCTGGGGTCGAACGGACGGCTACACCTTC. Its translation: CSVDRWGRTDGYTF. The chain carries TRBV29-1 and TRBJ1-2; D call uncertain. Germline V gene data show CDR1 as SQVTM and CDR2 as ANQGSEA. V lost 3 bases and J lost 8, with 19 bases in between. The CDR3 consists of 14 residues.

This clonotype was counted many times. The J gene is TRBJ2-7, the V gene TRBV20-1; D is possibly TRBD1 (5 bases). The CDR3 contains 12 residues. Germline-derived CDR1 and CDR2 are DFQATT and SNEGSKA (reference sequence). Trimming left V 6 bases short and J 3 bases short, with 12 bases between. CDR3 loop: CSATRQNYEQYF. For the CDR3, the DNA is TGCAGTGCCACTCGACAGAACTACGAGCAGTACTTC.

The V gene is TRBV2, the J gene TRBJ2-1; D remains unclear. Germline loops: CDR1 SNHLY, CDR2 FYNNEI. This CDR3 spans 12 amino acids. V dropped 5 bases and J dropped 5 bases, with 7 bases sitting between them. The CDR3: CASSTDNNEQFF. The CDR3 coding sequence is TGTGCCAGCAGTACCGACAACAATGAGCAGTTCTTC.

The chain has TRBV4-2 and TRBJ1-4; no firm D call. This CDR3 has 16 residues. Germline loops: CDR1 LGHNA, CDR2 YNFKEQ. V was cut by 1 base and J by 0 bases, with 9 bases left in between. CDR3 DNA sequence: TGTGCCAGCAGCCAAGTCGACACCGCAACTAATGAAAAACTGTTTTTT. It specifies CASSQVDTATNEKLFF.

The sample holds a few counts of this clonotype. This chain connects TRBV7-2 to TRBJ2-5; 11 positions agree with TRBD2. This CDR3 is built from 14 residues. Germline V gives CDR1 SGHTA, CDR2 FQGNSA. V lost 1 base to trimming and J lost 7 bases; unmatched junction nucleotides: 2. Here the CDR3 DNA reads TGTGCCAGCAGCTTAGGACTAGCGGGAAGGACCCAGTACTTC. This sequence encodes CASSLGLAGRTQYF.

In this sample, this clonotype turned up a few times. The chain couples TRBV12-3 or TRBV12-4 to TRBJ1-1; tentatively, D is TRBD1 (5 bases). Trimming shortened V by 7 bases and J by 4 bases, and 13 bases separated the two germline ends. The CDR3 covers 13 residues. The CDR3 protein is CASTDRGFTEAFF. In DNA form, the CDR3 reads TGTGCCAGCACCGATCGGGGGTTCACTGAAGCTTTCTTT.

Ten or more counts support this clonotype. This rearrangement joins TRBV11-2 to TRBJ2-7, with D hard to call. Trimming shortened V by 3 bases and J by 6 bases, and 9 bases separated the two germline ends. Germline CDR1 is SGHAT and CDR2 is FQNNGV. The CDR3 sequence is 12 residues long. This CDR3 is CASSLLGLEQYF. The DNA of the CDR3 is TGTGCCAGCAGCTTGCTCGGTCTCGAGCAGTACTTC.

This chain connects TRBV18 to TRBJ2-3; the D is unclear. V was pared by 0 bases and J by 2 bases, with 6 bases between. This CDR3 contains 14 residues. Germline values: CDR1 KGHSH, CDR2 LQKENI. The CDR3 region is CASSPPVSTDTQYF. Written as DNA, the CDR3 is TGTGCCAGCTCACCACCGGTATCCACAGATACGCAGTATTTT.

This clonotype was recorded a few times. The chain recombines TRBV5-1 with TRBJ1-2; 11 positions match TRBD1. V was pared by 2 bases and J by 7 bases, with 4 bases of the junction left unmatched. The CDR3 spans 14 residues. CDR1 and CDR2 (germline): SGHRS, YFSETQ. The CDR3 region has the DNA TGCGCCAGCAGCTTCCCGGGACAGGGGGGTGGCTACACCTTC. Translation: CASSFPGQGGGYTF. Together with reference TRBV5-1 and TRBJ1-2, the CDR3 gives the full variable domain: KAGVTQTPRYLIKTRGQQVTLSCSPISGHRSVSWYQQTPGQGLQFLFEYFSETQRNKGNFPGRFSGRQFSNSRSEMNVSTLELGDSALYLCASSFPGQGGGYTFGSGTRLTVV.

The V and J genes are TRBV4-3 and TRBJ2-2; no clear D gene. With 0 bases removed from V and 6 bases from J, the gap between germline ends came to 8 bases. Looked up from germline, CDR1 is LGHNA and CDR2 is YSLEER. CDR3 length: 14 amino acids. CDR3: CASSQDSYAGELFF. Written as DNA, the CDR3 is TGCGCCAGCAGCCAAGATAGTTACGCCGGGGAGCTGTTTTTT.

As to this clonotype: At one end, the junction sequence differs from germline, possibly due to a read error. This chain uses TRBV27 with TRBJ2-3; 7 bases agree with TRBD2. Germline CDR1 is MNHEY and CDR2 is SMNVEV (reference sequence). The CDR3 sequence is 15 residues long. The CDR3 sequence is CASSFGGGSTETQYF. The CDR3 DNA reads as TGTGCCAGCAGTTTTGGTGGCGGGAGCACAGAAACGCAGTATTTT.

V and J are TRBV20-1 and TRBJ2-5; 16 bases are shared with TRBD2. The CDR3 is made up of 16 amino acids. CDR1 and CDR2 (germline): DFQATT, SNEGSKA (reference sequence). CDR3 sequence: CTTRGLAGGQRETQYF. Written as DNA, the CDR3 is TGCACCACCCGGGGACTAGCGGGGGGGCAGAGAGAGACCCAGTACTTC.